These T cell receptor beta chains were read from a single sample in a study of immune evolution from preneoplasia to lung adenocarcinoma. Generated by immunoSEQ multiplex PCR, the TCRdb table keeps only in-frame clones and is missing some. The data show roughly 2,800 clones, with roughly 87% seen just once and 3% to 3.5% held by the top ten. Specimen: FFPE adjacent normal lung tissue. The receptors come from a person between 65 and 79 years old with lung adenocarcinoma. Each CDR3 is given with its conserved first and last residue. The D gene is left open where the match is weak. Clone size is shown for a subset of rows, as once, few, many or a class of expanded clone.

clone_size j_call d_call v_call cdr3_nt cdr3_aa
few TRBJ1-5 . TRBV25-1 TGTGCCAGCAGTGAAGACGAGGTTCAGCCCCAGCATTTT CASSEDEVQPQHF
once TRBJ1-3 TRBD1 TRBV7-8 TGTGCCAGCAGCTTATCCTCTAGGGACAGATCATACTCTGGAAACACCATATATTTT CASSLSSRDRSYSGNTIYF
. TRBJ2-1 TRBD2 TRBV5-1 TGCGCCAGCAGCTTGGGCGCGGGACGGACTAGCGATACCTCCTACAATGAGCAGTTCTTC CASSLGAGRTSDTSYNEQFF
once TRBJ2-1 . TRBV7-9 TGTGCCAGCAGCTCCACAGGGGGGGTTCTACATGAGCAGTTCTTC CASSSTGGVLHEQFF
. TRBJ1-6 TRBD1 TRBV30 TGTGCCTTGGGGACAGGGGAGGCTTCACCCCTCCACTTT CALGTGEASPLHF
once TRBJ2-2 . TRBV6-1 TGTGCCAGCAAAATGACTAGTTCTGCCGGGGAGCTGTTTTTT CASKMTSSAGELFF
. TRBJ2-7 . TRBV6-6 TGTGCCAGCAGAGACGCAGGGTACTCCTACGAGCAGTACTTC CASRDAGYSYEQYF
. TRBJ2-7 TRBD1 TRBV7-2 TGTGCCAGCAGCTTGACACCGGGACAGGGATCTCCCGAGCAGTACTTC CASSLTPGQGSPEQYF
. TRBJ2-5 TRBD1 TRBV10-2 TGCGCCAGCCGGACAGGGTCTCAAGAGACCCAGTACTTC CASRTGSQETQYF
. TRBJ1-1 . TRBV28 TGTGCCAGCAGATCGGCGAACACTGAAGCTTTCTTT CASRSANTEAFF
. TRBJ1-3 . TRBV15 TGTGCCACCAGCAGCCGCGAGGTGCTTTCTGGAAACACCATATATTTT CATSSREVLSGNTIYF
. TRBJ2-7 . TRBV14 TGTGCCAGCAGCCGATCGGACGGAACCTACGAGCAGTACTTC CASSRSDGTYEQYF
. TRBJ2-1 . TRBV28 TGTGCAAGCAGGGCGGCGAGCTCCTACAATGAGCAGTTCTTC CASRAASSYNEQFF
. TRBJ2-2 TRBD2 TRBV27 TGTGCCAGCAGTTTGACAGCGGGGGTCAACACCGGGGAGCTGTTTTTT CASSLTAGVNTGELFF
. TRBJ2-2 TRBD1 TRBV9 TGTGCCAGCAGCGTATTCGGGACAGGGAACACCGGGGAGCTGTTTTTT CASSVFGTGNTGELFF
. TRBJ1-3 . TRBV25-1 TGTGCCAGCAGTGAAGGAGGTAAAGGCACCATATATTTT CASSEGGKGTIYF
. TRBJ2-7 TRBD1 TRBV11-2 TGTGCCAGCAGCTTAGGACAGGGGGACTACGAGCAGTACTTC CASSLGQGDYEQYF
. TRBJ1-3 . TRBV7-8 TGTGCCAGCAGCTTAGGTAGTCTTAGGCTGTCCGGAAACACCATATATTTT CASSLGSLRLSGNTIYF
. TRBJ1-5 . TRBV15 TGTGCCACCAGCAGAGATGTGGGTTTTAATCAGCCCCAGCATTTT CATSRDVGFNQPQHF
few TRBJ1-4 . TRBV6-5 TGTGCCAGCAGTAGAATGGTGGGGGTCCAGGAAAAACTGTTTTTT CASSRMVGVQEKLFF
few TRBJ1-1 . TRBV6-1 TGTGCCACCCACAGGGAATTGAGCACTGAAGCTTTCTTT CATHRELSTEAFF
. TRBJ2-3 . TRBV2 TGTGCCAGCAGTGAAGGAGGTACCACAGATACGCAGTATTTT CASSEGGTTDTQYF
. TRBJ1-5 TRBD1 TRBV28 TGTGCCAGCAGAACGGCCGGGACAGGGGACAATCAGCCCCAGCATTTT CASRTAGTGDNQPQHF
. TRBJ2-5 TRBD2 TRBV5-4 TGTGCCAGCAGCTTGGGTAGCGGGAGCGGAGAGACCCAGTACTTC CASSLGSGSGETQYF
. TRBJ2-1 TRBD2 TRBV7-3 TGTGCCAGCAGCGTAGGACTAGCGGGCTACAATGAGCAGTTCTTC CASSVGLAGYNEQFF
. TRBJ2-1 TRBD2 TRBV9 TGTGCCAGCAGCCGAGGGACTACGCACTACAATGAGCAGTTCTTC CASSRGTTHYNEQFF
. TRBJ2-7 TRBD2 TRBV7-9 TGTGCCAGCAAAGGGACTAGCGGGGGGGTGGCGTACTTC CASKGTSGGVAYF
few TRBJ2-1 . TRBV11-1 TGTGCCAGCACCCCCGGAGGGTTAGGGAACTACAATGAGCAGTTCTTC CASTPGGLGNYNEQFF
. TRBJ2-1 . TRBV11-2 TGTGCCAGCAGCTTAAGCGGAGCCTACAATGAGCAGTTCTTC CASSLSGAYNEQFF
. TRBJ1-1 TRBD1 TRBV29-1 TGCAGCTTCGGACAGGGGGCAAAGACTGAAGCTTTCTTT CSFGQGAKTEAFF
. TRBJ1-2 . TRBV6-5 TGTGCCAGCAGGGACCCCAGGGGTGTTGGCTACACCTTC CASRDPRGVGYTF
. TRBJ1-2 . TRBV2 TGTGCCGGTCGGAACCCCGACTATGGCTACACCTTC CAGRNPDYGYTF
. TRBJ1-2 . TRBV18 TGTGCCAGCTCACCAGGTTACGGGACGTCCTATGGCTACACCTTC CASSPGYGTSYGYTF
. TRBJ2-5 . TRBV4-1 TGCGCCAGCAGCCCGGAGGGGAGGGGGCGGGAGACCCAGTACTTC CASSPEGRGRETQYF
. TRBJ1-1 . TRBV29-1 TGCAGCGCCATCGTCCAGGGTGAGGGTACTGAAGCTTTCTTT CSAIVQGEGTEAFF
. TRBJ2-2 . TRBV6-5 TGTGCCAGCAGGGGAATAGCAGTTCCCGGGGAGCTGTTTTTT CASRGIAVPGELFF
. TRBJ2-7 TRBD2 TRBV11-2 TGTGCCAGCAGCTCCTCTCTGGGGGGGGAGAGTTCCTACGAGCAGTACTTC CASSSSLGGESSYEQYF
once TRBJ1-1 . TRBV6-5 TGTGCCAGCACCCCTACCTTACAGGGACGAGCTTTCTTT CASTPTLQGRAFF